This is a list of T cell receptor beta chains from one sample in a study of T cell responses to AZD1222 COVID-19 vaccine. The repertoire was sequenced with immunoSEQ multiplex PCR; TCRdb's copy has only in-frame clones and lacks some. The repertoire holds 95,000 to 150,000 clones, with approximately 86% as singletons. The material was peripheral blood, obtained on day 0 of AZD1222 vaccination. The source of these receptors is an adult in good health. The CDR3 runs from the conserved cysteine through the conserved F or W. D genes are given only for firm matches. Clone size is stated in some rows and not others, as once, few, many or a class when expanded.

J gene	D gene	clone size	V gene	CDR3 protein	CDR3 DNA
TRBJ1-5	.	.	TRBV19	CASSTLSQVGGNQPQHF	TGTGCCAGTAGTACCCTGTCACAGGTAGGGGGGAATCAGCCCCAGCATTTT
TRBJ2-2	.	.	TRBV7-3	CASSLLDTGELFF	TGTGCCAGCAGCTTATTAGACACCGGGGAGCTGTTTTTT
TRBJ1-3	.	.	TRBV6-1	CASSDLGPSDTIYF	TGTGCCAGCAGTGATCTTGGGCCGTCGGACACCATATATTTT
TRBJ2-7	.	.	TRBV24-1	CATSDTQGSYEQYF	TGTGCCACCAGTGATACCCAGGGCTCCTACGAGCAGTACTTC
TRBJ2-2	.	few	TRBV6-6	CASSSARLSNTGELFF	TGTGCCAGCAGTTCGGCGAGACTATCGAACACCGGGGAGCTGTTTTTT
TRBJ2-7	.	.	TRBV6-2/TRBV6-3	CASSSYYEQYF	TGTGCCAGCAGTTCCTACTACGAGCAGTACTTC
TRBJ2-3	.	once	TRBV5-1	CASSPNTDTQYF	TGCGCCAGCAGCCCTAACACAGATACGCAGTATTTT
TRBJ1-1	.	.	TRBV7-2	CASSLSLPTTEAFF	TGTGCCAGCAGCTTAAGTCTCCCAACCACTGAAGCTTTCTTT
TRBJ1-6	.	.	TRBV19	CASSTEKTWTENSPLHF	TGTGCCAGTAGCACTGAAAAGACCTGGACAGAGAATTCACCCCTCCACTTT
TRBJ2-3	.	.	TRBV6-4	CASSKVYTDTQYF	TGTGCCAGCAGCAAGGTATACACAGATACGCAGTATTTT
TRBJ1-4	.	.	TRBV29-1	CSVDRGTEKLFF	TGCAGCGTTGACCGGGGCACCGAAAAACTGTTTTTT
TRBJ1-4	.	.	TRBV5-8	CASSLTLPLQETNEKLFF	TGTGCCAGCAGCTTGACCCTACCATTACAGGAAACTAATGAAAAACTGTTTTTT
TRBJ2-5	.	.	TRBV15	CATSRDRVLETQYF	TGTGCCACCAGCAGAGATCGGGTCTTGGAGACCCAGTACTTC
TRBJ1-6	TRBD1	.	TRBV6-5	CASDRGRTPDSPLHF	TGTGCCAGCGACAGGGGAAGGACACCTGATTCACCCCTCCACTTT
TRBJ1-6	.	.	TRBV7-9	CASSQRGGSPLHF	TGTGCCAGCAGTCAGCGGGGGGGTTCACCCCTCCACTTT
TRBJ2-3	.	.	TRBV4-1	CASSQDYVADTQYF	TGCGCCAGCAGCCAAGATTATGTCGCAGATACGCAGTATTTT
TRBJ2-5	TRBD2	.	TRBV25-1	CASSATQRRGALETQYF	TGTGCCAGCAGTGCTACTCAGAGGCGGGGGGCGCTGGAGACCCAGTACTTC
TRBJ1-6	.	many	TRBV3-1/TRBV3-2	CASSQDSGPKSPLHF	TGTGCCAGCAGCCAAGATTCGGGGCCCAAGTCACCCCTCCACTTT
TRBJ1-6	.	.	TRBV6-6	CASSPRLREVESPLHF	TGTGCCAGCAGCCCCCGCCTCAGGGAGGTCGAGTCACCCCTCCACTTT
TRBJ1-2	TRBD1	.	TRBV27	CASSAPGQGVYGYTF	TGTGCCAGCAGTGCCCCGGGACAGGGGGTCTATGGCTACACCTTC
TRBJ2-1	TRBD2	.	TRBV28	CASSSSGGEQFF	TGTGCCAGCAGTTCCTCGGGGGGTGAGCAGTTCTTC
TRBJ1-1	TRBD1	.	TRBV7-9	CASSSTGVVTEAFF	TGTGCCAGCAGCTCCACAGGGGTAGTGACTGAAGCTTTCTTT